The clone carrying this TCR beta chain showed up just a few times. Its antigen is unidentified. Repertoires were generated with immunoSEQ multiplex PCR, while TCRdb's copy carries only in-frame clones and drops some. The table has more than 85,000 clones, around 67% seen once. The source of the sample is a study of CD8 T cell repertoires and HIV-1 epitope variants. Across the study: Each of Twenty-five Gag and Nef epitope peptides stimulated a separate culture. Enriched T cells were co-cultured with equal numbers of autologous T cell-negative antigen-presenting cells. General study findings and limits: Of fewer than 10 antigen-specific beta clonotypes, more than five appeared to cross-react with escape variants.

The germline V gene has CDR1 SGHRS and CDR2 YFSETQ. Trimming pared 0 bases from V and 5 bases from J, leaving 12 bases between. This CDR3 is 15 amino acids long. This clonotype was sampled from a male donor with HIV. Sample: uncultured baseline CD8+ T cells from peripheral blood mononuclear cells (PBMCs). The V and J genes are TRBV5-1 and TRBJ1-5, with D possibly TRBD1 on 5 matching bases. The CDR3 sequence is CASSLGYRNDQPQHF. CDR3 coding DNA: TGCGCCAGCAGCTTGGGTTACAGGAACGATCAGCCCCAGCATTTT.